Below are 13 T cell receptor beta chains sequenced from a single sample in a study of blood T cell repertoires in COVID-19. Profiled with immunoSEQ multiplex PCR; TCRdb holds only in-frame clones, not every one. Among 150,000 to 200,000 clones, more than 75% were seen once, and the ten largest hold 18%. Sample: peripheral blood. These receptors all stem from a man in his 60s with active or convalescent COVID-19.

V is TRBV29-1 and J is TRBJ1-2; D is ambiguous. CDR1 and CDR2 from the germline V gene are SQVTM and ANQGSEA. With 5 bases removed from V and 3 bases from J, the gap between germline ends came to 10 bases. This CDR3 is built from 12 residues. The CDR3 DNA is TGCAGCGTTTCTTCAGGTGACTATGGCTACACCTTC. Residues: CSVSSGDYGYTF.

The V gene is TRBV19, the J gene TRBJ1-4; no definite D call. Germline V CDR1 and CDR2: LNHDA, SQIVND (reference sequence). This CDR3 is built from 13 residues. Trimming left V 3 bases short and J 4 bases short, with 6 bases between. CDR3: CASSIGNNEKLFF. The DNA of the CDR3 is TGTGCCAGTAGTATTGGCAATAATGAAAAACTGTTTTTT.

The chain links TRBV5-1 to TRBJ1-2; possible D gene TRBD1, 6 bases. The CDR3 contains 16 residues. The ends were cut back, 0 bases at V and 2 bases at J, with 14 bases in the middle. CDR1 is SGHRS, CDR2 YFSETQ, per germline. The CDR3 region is CASSLEETGVNYGYTF. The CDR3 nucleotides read TGCGCCAGCAGCTTGGAAGAGACAGGAGTCAACTATGGCTACACCTTC.

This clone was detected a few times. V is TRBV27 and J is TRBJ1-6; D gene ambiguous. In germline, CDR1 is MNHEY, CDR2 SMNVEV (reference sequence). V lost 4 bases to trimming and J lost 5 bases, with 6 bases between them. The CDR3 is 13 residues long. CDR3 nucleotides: TGTGCCAGCAGTTACGAGCATAATTCACCCCTCCACTTT. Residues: CASSYEHNSPLHF.

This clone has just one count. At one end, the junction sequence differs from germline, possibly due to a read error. This chain's CDR3 is CASSLGGGTGALNTEAFF. In DNA, the CDR3 is TGTGCCAGCAGCCTAGGGGGCGGGACAGGGGCCCTAAACACTGAAGCTTTCTTT. The chain carries TRBV13 and TRBJ1-1; 10 bases match TRBD1. Germline V gene data show CDR1 as PRHDT and CDR2 as FYEKMQ (reference sequence). This CDR3 comprises 18 residues.

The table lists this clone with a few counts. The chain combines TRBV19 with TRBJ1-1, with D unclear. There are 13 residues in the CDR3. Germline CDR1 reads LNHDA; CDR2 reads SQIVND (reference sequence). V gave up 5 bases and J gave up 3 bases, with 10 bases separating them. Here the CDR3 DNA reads TGTGCCAGTAGTGTGCAGGCGTACACTGAAGCTTTCTTT. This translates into CASSVQAYTEAFF.

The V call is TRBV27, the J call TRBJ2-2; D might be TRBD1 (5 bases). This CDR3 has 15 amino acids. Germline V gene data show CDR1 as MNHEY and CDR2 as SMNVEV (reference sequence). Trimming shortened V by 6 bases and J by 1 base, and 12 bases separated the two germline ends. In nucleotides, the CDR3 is TGTGCCAGCAGCCAACTCGGACAGAACACCGGGGAGCTGTTTTTT. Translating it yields CASSQLGQNTGELFF.

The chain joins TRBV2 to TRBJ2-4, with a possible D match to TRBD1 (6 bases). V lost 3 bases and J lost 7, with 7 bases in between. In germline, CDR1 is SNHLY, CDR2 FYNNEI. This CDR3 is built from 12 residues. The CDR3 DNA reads TGTGCCAGCAGTGATCAGGGGAACATTCAGTACTTC. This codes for CASSDQGNIQYF.

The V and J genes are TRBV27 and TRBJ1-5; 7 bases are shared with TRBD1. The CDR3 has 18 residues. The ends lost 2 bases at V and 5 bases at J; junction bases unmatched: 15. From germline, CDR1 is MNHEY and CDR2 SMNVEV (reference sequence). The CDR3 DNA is TGTGCCAGCAGTTTAGGGACAGACATATTAAATGCGTATCAGCCCCAGCATTTT. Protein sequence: CASSLGTDILNAYQPQHF.

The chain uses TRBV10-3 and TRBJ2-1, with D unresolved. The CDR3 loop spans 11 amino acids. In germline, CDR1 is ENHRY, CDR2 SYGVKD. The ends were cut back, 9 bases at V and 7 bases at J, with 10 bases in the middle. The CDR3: CAIAGQNEQFF. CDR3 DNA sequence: TGTGCCATAGCAGGCCAAAATGAGCAGTTCTTC.

The CDR3 reads CASSLAGTGINEQFF. In nucleotides, the CDR3 is TGCGCCAGCAGCTTGGCCGGGACAGGGATCAATGAGCAGTTCTTC. This rearrangement joins TRBV5-1 to TRBJ2-1; TRBD1 matches at 9 bases. This CDR3 has 15 residues. Trimming took 0 bases from V and 6 from J; bases not matched to a gene: 4. CDR1 is SGHRS and CDR2 is YFSETQ in the germline V gene. Full variable domain (missing parts from reference TRBV5-1 and TRBJ2-1): KAGVTQTPRYLIKTRGQQVTLSCSPISGHRSVSWYQQTPGQGLQFLFEYFSETQRNKGNFPGRFSGRQFSNSRSEMNVSTLELGDSALYLCASSLAGTGINEQFFGPGTRLTVL.

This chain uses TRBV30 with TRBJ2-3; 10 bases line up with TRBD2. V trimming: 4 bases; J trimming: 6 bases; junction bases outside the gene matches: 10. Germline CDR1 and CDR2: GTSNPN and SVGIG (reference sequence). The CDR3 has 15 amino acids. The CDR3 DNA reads TGTGCCTGGAACCCGGGACTAGCGAGAGGGGATACGCAGTATTTT. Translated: CAWNPGLARGDTQYF.

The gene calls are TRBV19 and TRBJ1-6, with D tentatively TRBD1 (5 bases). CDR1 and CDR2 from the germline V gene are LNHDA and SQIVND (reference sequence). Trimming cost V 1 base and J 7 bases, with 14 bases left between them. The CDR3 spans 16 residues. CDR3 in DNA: TGTGCCAGTAGTATAGCGGTCAGGGCCTCGAATTCACCCCTCCACTTT. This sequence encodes CASSIAVRASNSPLHF.